The entry below describes one T cell receptor beta chain. It has no known antigen specificity. Base-call qualities are not available, and no considerably larger clone is one nucleotide away. Other DNA sequences in the sample encode the same CDR3. The sample is drawn from a study of shared clonotypes between healthy human individuals (dated by TCRdb to about 2020). About the study as a whole: Three men and two women, aged 18 to 49 years, made up the cohort. To estimate repertoire size and how much clonotypes are shared between individuals, the study performed deep sequencing of blood TCR repertoires from roughly five healthy adults. To increase sequencing depth and limit assay-specific biases, different laboratories used diverse techniques to prepare libraries and sequence TCR repertoires. For each donor, three plates each were used for CD4 naive and CD4 memory, two plates were used for CD8 naive, and one plate was used for CD8 memory. Leukapheresis yielded between about 0.9 and 9.5 billion PBMCs per donor.

TCR CDR3 regions were amplified from genomic DNA by multiplex PCR using the deep immunoSEQ assay. Extracted genomic DNA from each cell subset was spread evenly across all wells of several immunoSEQ 96-well plates, with each plate serving as a replicate. Each replicate PCR for sorted subsets received around 200 ng genomic DNA, equal to roughly 30,000 T cell genomes. The purified libraries were quantified using a Qubit 3.0 fluorometer, sized with a Bioanalyzer 2100, and then quantified again using the KAPA Library Quantification kit. Every immunoSEQ 96-well plate was sequenced on a separate single-read 150-cycle Illumina NextSeq 550 flow cell. In the original analysis: Because the immunoSEQ output held only junctional sequences and lacked quality scores, the filtering could not match the filtering applied to full-length reads. Sequences were annotated with PyIR, a Python wrapper for IgBLAST v1.9, using IMGT germline references to assign V/J genes and CDR3. Reads were filtered out if the reads had weak V/J assignments (E-value above 1e-6), no CDR3, stop codons, out-of-frame junctions, or ambiguous translated residues. V3J clonotypes were defined as sequences sharing the same inferred V gene, J gene, and CDR3 amino acid sequence. Percentage overlap between repertoires was calculated by dividing the number of shared unique clonotypes by the size of the smaller repertoire. Three approaches were used to assess repertoire richness: RTK rarefaction, the Chao1 estimator, and Recon v2.1 estimates of unobserved clonotypes. For all TCRbeta clonotypes obtained by the gDNA method from several donors, generation probabilities were computed with OLGA. The table was pulled from immuneACCESS by TCRdb, which kept in-frame rearrangements only. Such tables lose some clones; where checked, under half of the loss comes from unresolved V genes, and the rest has no known cause. The DNA gave D and trimming, while V, J and clone size come from that table. The sample contains around 720,000 clones, 60% to 75% of them found a single time. The top ten clones comprise about 1.8% of the sample.

The donors were healthy, HIV-negative adults with no recently reported acute infections or vaccinations. All donors were Caucasian adults living in Nashville, Tennessee, USA. CD4+ T cells were enriched through magnetic negative selection, after which naive cells were positively selected on CD45RA and the remaining negative fraction served as the memory subset. Blood was obtained by leukapheresis, after which PBMCs were separated by Ficoll-Histopaque density gradient centrifugation and cryopreserved in liquid nitrogen vapor phase. Analytical flow cytometry was used to check the purity and quantity of every magnetically sorted T cell population. From each sorted fraction, genomic DNA was isolated and quantified by UV absorbance on a Nanodrop 2000c. The CDR3 sequence holds 14 residues, the cysteine and phenylalanine included. Only the CDR3 portion is preserved as DNA: 42 bases, with reading frame beginning at the first base. V has 6 bases trimmed and J has 4 bases trimmed; junction bases matching no gene number 4. The germline V gene yields MDHEN for CDR1 and SYDVKM for CDR2.

What the study reported, not specific to this receptor: Naive subsets generally had larger estimated clonotype richness than memory subsets did. Compared with non-shared clonotypes, the clonotypes found in all four sorted-subset donors had higher generation probabilities. Pairwise subsampling indicated that sequencing depth was expected to affect the degree of clonotype sharing among donors. Only blood was sampled, and tissue TCR repertoires likely differ from those in blood. Even with the large sequencing depth, rarefaction of the sorted-subset datasets indicated that sequencing was incomplete. Sharing across several donors was observed for about 5% of naive CD4, over 3% of naive CD8, over 2% of memory CD4, and over 0.3% of memory CD8 clonotypes. Because the study included only a small number of donors, the genetic and exposure-history diversity represented was limited.

The clonotype comes from a woman in her twenties or thirties in good health. Sequencing was carried out using memory CD4+ T cells sorted from blood. This specimen's cell subset or site label, per the study, means: CD45RA-negative fraction. The sequence links TRBV28 to TRBJ1-2, with 11 bases matching TRBD1. The CDR3 here reads CASREGQGGYGYTF. The DNA sequence is TGTGCCAGCAGGGAGGGACAGGGGGGCTATGGCTACACCTTC.